This T cell receptor beta chain was observed in a study of identical twins. Whole-study results and caveats: Fewer insertions characterized abundant cord blood beta clonotypes, whereas memory repertoires showed none.

TCRdb re-derived calls from the 5' RACE reads in MiXCR, one entry per CDR3 protein. The data show about 530,000 distinct CDR3 sequences, 13% to 15% seen once. Turning to this clonotype: Its antigen is still unknown.

Healthy Caucasian donors formed the entire cohort. The CDR3 extends over 15 amino acids. Trimming took 4 bases from V and 5 from J; bases not matched to a gene: 6. Germline CDR1 SGHTA, CDR2 FQGNSA. The same sample was also used in a study of yellow fever vaccine responses in identical twins.

Sequencing input: CD4+ T cells sorted from blood. The receptor was isolated from a woman aged 18 to 35 in good health. The rearrangement joins TRBV7-2 to TRBJ2-5; 11 bases map to TRBD1. The CDR3 loop is CASSYGQGASETQYF. The CDR3 nucleotides are TGTGCCAGCAGCTACGGACAGGGGGCTAGTGAGACCCAGTACTTC.